This T cell receptor (beta chain) was recorded in a study of control samples from healthy donors and cancer patients. Germline CDR1 reads SGHTS; CDR2 reads YDEGEE. This CDR3 contains 15 residues. The V and J ends lost 4 bases and 5 bases, in that order; junction bases with no gene match: 9. The data were produced by immunoSEQ multiplex PCR, yet TCRdb's version contains in-frame clones alone and is incomplete. Among about 90,000 clones, over 90% were seen once, and the ten largest hold about 1.5%. Sequencing was performed on blood. The chain employs TRBV5-8 and TRBJ2-5; 9 positions agree with TRBD1. This clonotype was sampled from a woman aged 30 to 39 in good health. The CDR3 bases are TGTGCCAGCAGCCTGCCGGGACAGGGTGGGGAGACCCAGTACTTC. Its protein product is CASSLPGQGGETQYF.